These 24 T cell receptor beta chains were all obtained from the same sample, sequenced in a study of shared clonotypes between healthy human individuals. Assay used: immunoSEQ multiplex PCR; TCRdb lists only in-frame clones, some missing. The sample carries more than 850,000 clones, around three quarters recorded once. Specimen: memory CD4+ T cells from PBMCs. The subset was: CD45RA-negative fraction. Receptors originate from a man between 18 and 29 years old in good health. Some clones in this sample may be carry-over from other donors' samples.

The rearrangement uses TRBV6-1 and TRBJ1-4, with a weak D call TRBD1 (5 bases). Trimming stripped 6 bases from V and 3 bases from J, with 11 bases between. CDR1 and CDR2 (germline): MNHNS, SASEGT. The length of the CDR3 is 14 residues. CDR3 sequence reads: CASREGPANEKLFF. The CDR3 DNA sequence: TGTGCCAGCAGGGAGGGGCCCGCTAATGAAAAACTGTTTTTT.

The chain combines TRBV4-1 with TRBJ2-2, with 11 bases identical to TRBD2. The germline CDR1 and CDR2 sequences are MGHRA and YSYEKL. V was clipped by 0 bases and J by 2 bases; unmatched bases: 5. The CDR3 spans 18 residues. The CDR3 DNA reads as TGCGCCAGCAGCCAAGACCCTACTAGCGGGAGAAACACCGGGGAGCTGTTTTTT. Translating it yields CASSQDPTSGRNTGELFF.

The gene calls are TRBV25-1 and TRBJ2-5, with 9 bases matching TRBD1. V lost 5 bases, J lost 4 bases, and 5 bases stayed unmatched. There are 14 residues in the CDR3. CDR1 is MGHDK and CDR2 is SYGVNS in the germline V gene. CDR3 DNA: TGTGCCAGCAGTTCCCGGACAGGGGTAGAGACCCAGTACTTC. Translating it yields CASSSRTGVETQYF.

CDR3 region: CASSSSGTAKNIQYF. The CDR3 DNA reads TGTGCCAGCAGCTCCAGCGGGACAGCCAAAAACATTCAGTACTTC. This chain connects TRBV7-2 to TRBJ2-4; 7 bases are shared with TRBD2. The V gene end was trimmed by 4 bases and the J gene end by 0 bases; junction bases not matched to a gene: 3. Germline CDR1 reads SGHTA; CDR2 reads FQGNSA. CDR3 length equals 15 residues.

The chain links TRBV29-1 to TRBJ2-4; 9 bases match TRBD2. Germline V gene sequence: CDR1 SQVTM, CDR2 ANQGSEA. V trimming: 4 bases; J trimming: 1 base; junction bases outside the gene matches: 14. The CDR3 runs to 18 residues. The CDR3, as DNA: TGCAGCGTTGTTGGATCTAGCGGGAAGGATGGGGCCAAAAACATTCAGTACTTC. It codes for CSVVGSSGKDGAKNIQYF.

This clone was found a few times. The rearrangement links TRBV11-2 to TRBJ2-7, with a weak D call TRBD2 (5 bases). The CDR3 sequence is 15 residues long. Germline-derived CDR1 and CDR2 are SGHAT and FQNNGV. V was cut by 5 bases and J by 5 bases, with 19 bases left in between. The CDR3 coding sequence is TGTGCCAGCAGCCAAATAAGGGAGCGGAGCCACGAGCAGTACTTC. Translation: CASSQIRERSHEQYF.

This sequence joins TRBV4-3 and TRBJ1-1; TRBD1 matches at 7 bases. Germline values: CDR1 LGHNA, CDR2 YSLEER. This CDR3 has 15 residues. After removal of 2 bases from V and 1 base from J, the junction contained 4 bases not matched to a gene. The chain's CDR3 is CASSQPGQRNTEAFF. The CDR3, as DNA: TGCGCCAGCAGCCAACCGGGACAGAGGAACACTGAAGCTTTCTTT.

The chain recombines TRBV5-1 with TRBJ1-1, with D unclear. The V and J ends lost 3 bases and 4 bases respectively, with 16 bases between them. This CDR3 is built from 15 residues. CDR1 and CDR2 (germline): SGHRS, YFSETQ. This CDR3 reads CASSSSVNQVTEAFF. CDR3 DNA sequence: TGCGCCAGCAGCTCCTCAGTCAACCAGGTCACTGAAGCTTTCTTT. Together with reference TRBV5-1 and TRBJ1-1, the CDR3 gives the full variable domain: KAGVTQTPRYLIKTRGQQVTLSCSPISGHRSVSWYQQTPGQGLQFLFEYFSETQRNKGNFPGRFSGRQFSNSRSEMNVSTLELGDSALYLCASSSSVNQVTEAFFGQGTRLTVV.

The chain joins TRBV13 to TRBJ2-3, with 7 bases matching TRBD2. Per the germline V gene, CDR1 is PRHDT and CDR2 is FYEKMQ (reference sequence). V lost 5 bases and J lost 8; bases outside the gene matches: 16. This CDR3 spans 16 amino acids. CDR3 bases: TGTGCCAGCAGCCCAAAGGCCGGGACTAAATTCGGTACGCAGTATTTT. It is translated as CASSPKAGTKFGTQYF. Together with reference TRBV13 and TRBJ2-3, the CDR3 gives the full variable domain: AAGVIQSPRHLIKEKRETATLKCYPIPRHDTVYWYQQGPGQDPQFLISFYEKMQSDKGSIPDRFSAQQFSDYHSELNMSSLELGDSALYFCASSPKAGTKFGTQYFGPGTRLTVL.

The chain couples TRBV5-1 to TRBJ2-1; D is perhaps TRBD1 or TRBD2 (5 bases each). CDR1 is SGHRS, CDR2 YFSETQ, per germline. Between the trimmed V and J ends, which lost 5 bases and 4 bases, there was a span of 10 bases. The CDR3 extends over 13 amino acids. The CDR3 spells CASRFEGYNEQFF. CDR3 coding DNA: TGCGCCAGCAGGTTCGAGGGGTACAATGAGCAGTTCTTC.

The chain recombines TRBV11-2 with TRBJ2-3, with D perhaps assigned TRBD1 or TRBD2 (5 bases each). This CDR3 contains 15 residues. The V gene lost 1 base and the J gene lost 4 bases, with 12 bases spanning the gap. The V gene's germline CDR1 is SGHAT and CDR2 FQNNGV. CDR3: CASSLGQGRADTQYF. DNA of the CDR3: TGTGCCAGCAGCTTAGGGCAGGGACGGGCAGATACGCAGTATTTT.

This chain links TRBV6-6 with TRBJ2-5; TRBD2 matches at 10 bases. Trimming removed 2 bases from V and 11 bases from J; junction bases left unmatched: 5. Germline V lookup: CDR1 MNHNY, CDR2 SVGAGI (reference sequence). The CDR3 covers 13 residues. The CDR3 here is CASSYGLAGEQYF. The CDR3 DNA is TGTGCCAGCAGTTACGGTCTAGCGGGAGAGCAGTACTTC.

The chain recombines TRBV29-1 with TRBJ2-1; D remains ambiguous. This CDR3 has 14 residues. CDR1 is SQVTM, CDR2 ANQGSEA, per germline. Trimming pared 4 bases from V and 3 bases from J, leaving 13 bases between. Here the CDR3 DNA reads TGCAGCGTTGTGCTCCCTAGAATCTACAATGAGCAGTTCTTC. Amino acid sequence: CSVVLPRIYNEQFF.

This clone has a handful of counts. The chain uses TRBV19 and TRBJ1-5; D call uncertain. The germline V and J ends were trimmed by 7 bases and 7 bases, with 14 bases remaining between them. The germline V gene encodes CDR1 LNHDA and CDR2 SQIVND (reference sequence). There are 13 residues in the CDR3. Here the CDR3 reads CASIPGHGQPQHF. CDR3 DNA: TGTGCCAGTATCCCGGGCCACGGGCAGCCCCAGCATTTT.

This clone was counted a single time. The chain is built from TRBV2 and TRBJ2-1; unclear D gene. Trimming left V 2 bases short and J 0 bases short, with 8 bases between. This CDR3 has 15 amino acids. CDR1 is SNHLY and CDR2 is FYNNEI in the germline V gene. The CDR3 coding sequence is TGTGCCAGCAGTGAAAGAAAGAACTCCTACAATGAGCAGTTCTTC. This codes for CASSERKNSYNEQFF. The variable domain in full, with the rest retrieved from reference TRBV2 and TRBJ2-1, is EPEVTQTPSHQVTQMGQEVILRCVPISNHLYFYWYRQILGQKVEFLVSFYNNEISEKSEIFDDQFSVERPDGSNFTLKIRSTKLEDSAMYFCASSERKNSYNEQFFGPGTRLTVL.

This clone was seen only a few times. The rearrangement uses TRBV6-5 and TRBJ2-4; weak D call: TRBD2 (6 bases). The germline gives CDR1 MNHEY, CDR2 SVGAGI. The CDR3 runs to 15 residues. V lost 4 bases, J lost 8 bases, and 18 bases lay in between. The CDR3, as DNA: TGTGCCAGCAGTTCCCACGGGCGGGGCACAGACATTCAGTACTTC. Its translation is CASSSHGRGTDIQYF.

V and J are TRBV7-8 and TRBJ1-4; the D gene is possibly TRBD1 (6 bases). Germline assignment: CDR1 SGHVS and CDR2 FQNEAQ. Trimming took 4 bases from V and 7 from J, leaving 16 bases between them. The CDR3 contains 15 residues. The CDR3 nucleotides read TGTGCCAGCAGCTCGCTGCCAGGGGAGGTTGAAAAACTGTTTTTT. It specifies CASSSLPGEVEKLFF.

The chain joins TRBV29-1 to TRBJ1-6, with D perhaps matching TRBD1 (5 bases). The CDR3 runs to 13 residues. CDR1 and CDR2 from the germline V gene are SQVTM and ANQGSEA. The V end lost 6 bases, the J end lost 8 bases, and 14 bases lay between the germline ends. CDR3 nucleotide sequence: TGCAGCGTGGCCGGGACTGAGGATTCACCCCTCCACTTT. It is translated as CSVAGTEDSPLHF.

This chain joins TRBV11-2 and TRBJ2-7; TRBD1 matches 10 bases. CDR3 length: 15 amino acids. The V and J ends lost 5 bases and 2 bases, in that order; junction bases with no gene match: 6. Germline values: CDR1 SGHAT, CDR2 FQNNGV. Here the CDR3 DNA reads TGTGCCAGCAGCGCGGGACAGGGGCCGACCTACGAGCAGTACTTC. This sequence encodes CASSAGQGPTYEQYF.

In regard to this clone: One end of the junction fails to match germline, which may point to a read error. The CDR3: CASSPLATSHEQYF. CDR3 sequence (DNA): TGCGCCAGCAGCCCCTTAGCGACCTCCCACGAGCAGTACTTC. The V and J genes are TRBV4-1 and TRBJ2-5; a possible D gene is TRBD2 (5 bases). TRBJ2-7 explains the end of the DNA better; the J call may be wrong. The CDR3 extends over 14 amino acids. Germline CDR1 reads MGHRA; CDR2 reads YSYEKL.

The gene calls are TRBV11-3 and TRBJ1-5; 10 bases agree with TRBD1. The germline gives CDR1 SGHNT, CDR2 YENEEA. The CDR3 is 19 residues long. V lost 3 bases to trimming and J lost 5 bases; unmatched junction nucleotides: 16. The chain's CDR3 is CASSFDHPWDRGPDQPQHF. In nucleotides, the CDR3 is TGTGCCAGCAGCTTTGACCATCCCTGGGACAGGGGCCCTGATCAGCCCCAGCATTTT.

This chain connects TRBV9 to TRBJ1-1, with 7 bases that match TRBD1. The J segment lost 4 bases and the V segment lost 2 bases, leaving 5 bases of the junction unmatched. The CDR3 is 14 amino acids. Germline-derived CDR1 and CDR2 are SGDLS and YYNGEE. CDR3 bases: TGTGCCAGCAGCGTGATACAGGGGTTCACTGAAGCTTTCTTT. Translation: CASSVIQGFTEAFF.

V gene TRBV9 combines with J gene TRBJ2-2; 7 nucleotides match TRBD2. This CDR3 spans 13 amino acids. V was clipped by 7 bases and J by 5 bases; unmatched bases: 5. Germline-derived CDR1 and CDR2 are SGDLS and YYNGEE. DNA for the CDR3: TGTGCCAGCTGTGAGGGAGGGACCGGGGAGCTGTTTTTT. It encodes CASCEGGTGELFF. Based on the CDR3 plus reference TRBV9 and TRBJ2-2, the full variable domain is DSGVTQTPKHLITATGQRVTLRCSPRSGDLSVYWYQQSLDQGLQFLIQYYNGEERAKGNILERFSAQQFPDLHSELNLSSLELGDSALYFCASCEGGTGELFFGEGSRLTVL.

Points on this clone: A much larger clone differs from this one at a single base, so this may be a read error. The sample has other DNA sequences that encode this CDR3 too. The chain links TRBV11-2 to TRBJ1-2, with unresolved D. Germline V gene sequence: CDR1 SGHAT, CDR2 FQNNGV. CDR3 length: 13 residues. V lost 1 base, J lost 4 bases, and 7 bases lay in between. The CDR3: CASSLGQSYGYTF. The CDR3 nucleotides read TGTGCCAGCAGCTTAGGGCAGTCCTATGGCTACACCTTC.